These 7 T cell receptor beta chains originate from one sample sequenced in a study of spatial heterogeneity in lung cancer. TCRdb passed the 5' RACE reads through MiXCR, listing each CDR3 protein once. The data contain around 63,000 distinct CDR3 sequences, 7% to 10% of them seen just once; the ten biggest clones take up more than 13%. Time point reported: sample taken at primary tumor resection. Frozen PBMC, nontumor lung or tumor provided whole RNA, which was sequenced unsorted. The source material was PBMCs, sampled at surgery. Every receptor here comes from a female donor with early-stage non-small cell lung cancer.

The V gene is TRBV5-6, the J gene TRBJ1-1; D is perhaps TRBD1 (5 bases). Germline lookup yields CDR1 SGHDT and CDR2 YYEEEE. This CDR3 is built from 14 residues. Trimming took 4 bases from V and 6 from J, leaving 16 bases between them. The CDR3 loop is CASSHLGTASEAFF. In DNA, the CDR3 is TGTGCCAGCAGCCACCTAGGGACGGCCTCTGAAGCTTTCTTT.

This clonotype was recorded at least ten times. The V gene is TRBV7-9, the J gene TRBJ2-7; TRBD1 might be the D (6 bases). V was shortened by 4 bases and J by 3 bases, with 7 bases between the two germline ends. CDR1 is SEHNR, CDR2 FQNEAQ, per germline (reference sequence). The CDR3 length is 12 residues. CDR3 in amino acids: CASSSQGYEQYF. CDR3 sequence (DNA): TGTGCCAGCAGCTCACAGGGCTACGAGCAGTACTTC.

The sample holds many counts of this clonotype. V gene TRBV7-2 combines with J gene TRBJ2-3; 10 bases are a match to TRBD2. With 4 bases clipped from V and 1 base from J, the junction kept 2 bases outside the gene matches. Germline-derived CDR1 and CDR2 are SGHTA and FQGNSA. The CDR3 runs 15 residues. Here the CDR3 DNA reads TGTGCCAGCAGCTCTAGCGGGGGACGCACAGATACGCAGTATTTT. Translation gives CASSSSGGRTDTQYF.

This clonotype was recorded many times. The chain carries TRBV6-2 or TRBV6-3 and TRBJ1-5, with unresolved D. The germline gives CDR1 MNHEY, CDR2 SVGEGT. The ends were cut back, 6 bases at V and 4 bases at J, with 16 bases in the middle. The CDR3 is 15 residues long. In nucleotides, the CDR3 is TGTGCCAGCAGCCGTGACGGGGATAGGAATCAGCCCCAGCATTTT. Its translation is CASSRDGDRNQPQHF.

This sequence joins TRBV7-2 and TRBJ1-4; no firm D call. CDR1 and CDR2 (germline): SGHTA, FQGNSA. CDR3 length: 13 amino acids. Trimming left V 5 bases short and J 8 bases short, with 12 bases between. The DNA of the CDR3 is TGTGCCAGCAGCCTGGGTGCAGTCGAAAAACTGTTTTTT. Protein: CASSLGAVEKLFF.

This sequence joins TRBV28 and TRBJ2-1; TRBD1 matches at 10 bases. The junction had 7 bases not matched to a gene; V was cut back by 6 bases and J by 8 bases. The CDR3 is made up of 14 amino acids. Germline V gene lookup returns CDR1 MDHEN and CDR2 SYDVKM. The CDR3 protein is CASRLDRGLDEQFF. The CDR3 DNA is TGTGCCAGCAGACTCGACAGGGGGCTGGATGAGCAGTTCTTC.

This clonotype was recorded a few times. J is TRBJ2-5 and V is TRBV14, with unresolved D. Germline CDR1 is SGHDN and CDR2 is FVKESK. V lost 1 base, J lost 1 base, and 13 bases lay in between. The CDR3 has 16 amino acids. The CDR3 DNA is TGTGCCAGCAGCCAAGGACCGGCTCCACCCCAAGAGACCCAGTACTTC. Its protein is CASSQGPAPPQETQYF.